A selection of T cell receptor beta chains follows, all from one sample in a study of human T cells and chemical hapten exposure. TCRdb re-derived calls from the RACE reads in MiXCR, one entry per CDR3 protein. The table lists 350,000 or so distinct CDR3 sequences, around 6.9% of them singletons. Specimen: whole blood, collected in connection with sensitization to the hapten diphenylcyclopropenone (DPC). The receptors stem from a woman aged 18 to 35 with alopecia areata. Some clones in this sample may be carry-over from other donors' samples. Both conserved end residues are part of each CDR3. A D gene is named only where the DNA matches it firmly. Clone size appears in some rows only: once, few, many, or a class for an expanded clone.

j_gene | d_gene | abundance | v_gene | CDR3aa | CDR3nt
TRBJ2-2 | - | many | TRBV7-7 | CASSLVPSNTGELFF | TGTGCTAGCAGCTTAGTCCCGTCGAACACCGGGGAGCTGTTTTTT
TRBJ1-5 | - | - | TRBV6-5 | CASSNPNQPQHF | TGTGCCAGTTCTAACCCCAATCAGCCCCAGCATTTT
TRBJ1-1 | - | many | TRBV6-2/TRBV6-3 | CASNRAGSTEAFF | TGTGCCAGCAATCGGGCAGGGTCCACTGAAGCTTTCTTT
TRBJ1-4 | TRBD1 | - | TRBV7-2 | CASSERQGGGEKLFF | TGTGCCAGCAGCGAGCGACAGGGAGGGGGTGAAAAACTGTTTTTT
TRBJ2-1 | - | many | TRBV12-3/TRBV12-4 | CASSLARASYNEQFF | TGTGCCAGCAGTTTAGCCAGGGCCTCCTACAATGAGCAGTTCTTC
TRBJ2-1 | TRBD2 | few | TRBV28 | CASSTLLAGGPLYNEQFF | TGTGCCAGCAGTACGCTTTTAGCGGGGGGGCCTCTTTACAATGAGCAGTTCTTC
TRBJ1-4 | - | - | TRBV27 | CASSSRNANEKLFF | TGTGCCAGCAGTTCTCGCAACGCTAATGAAAAACTGTTTTTT
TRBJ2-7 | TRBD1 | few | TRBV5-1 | CASSLGTGPTYEQYF | TGCGCCAGCAGCTTGGGGACAGGGCCCACCTACGAGCAGTACTTC
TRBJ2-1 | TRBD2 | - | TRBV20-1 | CSARDQRGGPNEQFF | TGCAGTGCTAGAGATCAGCGGGGGGGACCCAATGAGCAGTTCTTC
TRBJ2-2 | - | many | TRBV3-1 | CASSQVAGSLTGELFF | TGTGCCAGCAGCCAAGTGGCAGGGAGTCTCACCGGGGAGCTGTTTTTT
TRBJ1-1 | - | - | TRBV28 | CASNTPQGNTEAFF | TGTGCCAGCAACACACCCCAAGGGAACACTGAAGCTTTCTTT
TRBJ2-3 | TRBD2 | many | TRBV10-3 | CAISPGLAGGTINLHTQYF | TGTGCCATCAGTCCTGGACTAGCGGGAGGTACAATAAACCTGCATACGCAGTATTTT
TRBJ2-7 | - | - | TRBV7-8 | CASSLAVSGGPYEQYF | TGTGCCAGCAGCTTAGCCGTCTCTGGGGGCCCCTACGAGCAGTACTTC
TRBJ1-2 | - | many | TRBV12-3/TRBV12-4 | CASSPSRLVSYGYTF | TGTGCCAGCAGTCCTAGCCGACTGGTCTCCTATGGCTACACCTTC
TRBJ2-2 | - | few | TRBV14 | CASSKSTGSTTGELFF | TGTGCCAGCAGCAAAAGCACAGGGTCGACCACCGGGGAGCTGTTTTTT
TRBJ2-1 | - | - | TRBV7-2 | CASSPPGASYNEQFF | TGTGCCAGCAGCCCCCCGGGGGCCTCCTACAATGAGCAGTTCTTC
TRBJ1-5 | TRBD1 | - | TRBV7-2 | CASSLAGTVSQPQHF | TGTGCCAGCAGCTTAGCCGGGACAGTAAGCCAGCCCCAGCATTTT
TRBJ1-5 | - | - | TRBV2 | CAILSASNQPQHF | TGTGCCATCCTATCTGCAAGCAATCAGCCCCAGCATTTT
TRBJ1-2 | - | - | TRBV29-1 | CSVGHSYSGRDYGYTF | TGCAGCGTTGGCCACTCTTACTCCGGGAGGGACTATGGCTACACCTTC
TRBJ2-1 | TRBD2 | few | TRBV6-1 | CASSAAGTSGGGQFF | TGTGCCAGCAGTGCTGCCGGGACTAGCGGGGGGGGGCAGTTCTTC
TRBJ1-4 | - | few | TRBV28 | CATTLAGGNEKLFF | TGTGCCACCACCCTAGCGGGGGGTAATGAAAAACTGTTTTTT
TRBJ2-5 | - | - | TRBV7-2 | CASSLGGASRRKETQYF | TGTGCCAGCAGCTTAGGAGGGGCTAGCAGGAGGAAAGAGACCCAGTACTTC
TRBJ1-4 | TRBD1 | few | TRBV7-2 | CASSRTGGEKLFF | TGTGCCAGCAGCCGGACAGGGGGTGAAAAACTGTTTTTT
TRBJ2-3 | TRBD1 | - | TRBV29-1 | CSVEVLRDRGRADTQYF | TGCAGCGTTGAAGTCCTCCGGGACAGGGGGAGGGCAGATACGCAGTATTTT
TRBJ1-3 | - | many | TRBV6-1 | CASRFLSGNTIYF | TGTGCCAGTAGATTTCTCTCTGGAAACACCATATATTTT
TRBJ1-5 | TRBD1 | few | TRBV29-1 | CSVGTGGQPQHF | TGCAGCGTAGGGACAGGGGGTCAGCCCCAGCATTTT
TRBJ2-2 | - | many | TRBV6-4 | CASSDSDTGELFF | TGTGCCAGCAGTGACTCAGACACCGGGGAGCTGTTTTTT
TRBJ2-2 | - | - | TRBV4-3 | CASSQEEAGELFF | TGCGCCAGCAGCCAAGAGGAAGCTGGGGAGCTGTTTTTT
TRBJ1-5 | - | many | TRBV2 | CASSTGLGDYSNQPQHF | TGTGCCAGCAGTACGGGACTAGGGGACTATAGCAATCAGCCCCAGCATTTT
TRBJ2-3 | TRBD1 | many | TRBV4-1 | CASSQDFRDRHADTQYF | TGCGCCAGCAGCCAAGATTTCCGGGACAGGCATGCAGATACGCAGTATTTT
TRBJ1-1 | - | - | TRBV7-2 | CASSLMLFGGPEAFF | TGTGCCAGCAGCTTAATGTTATTCGGGGGGCCTGAAGCTTTCTTT
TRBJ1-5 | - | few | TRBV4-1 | CASSQDRLDINQPQHF | TGCGCCAGCAGCCAAGACCGGCTGGATATCAATCAGCCCCAGCATTTT
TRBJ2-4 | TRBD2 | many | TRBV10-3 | CAISSRPTEGGDKGNIQYF | TGTGCCATCAGTTCGAGACCCACTGAGGGAGGGGATAAAGGGAACATTCAGTACTTC
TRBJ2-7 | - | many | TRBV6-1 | CASSEALGTIEQYF | TGTGCCAGCAGTGAAGCGCTTGGGACAATCGAGCAGTACTTC
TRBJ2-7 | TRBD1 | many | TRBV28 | CATVGQGSSYEQYF | TGTGCCACCGTCGGACAGGGGAGCTCCTACGAGCAGTACTTC
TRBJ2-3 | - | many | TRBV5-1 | CASRLGGYNTDTQYF | TGCGCCAGCAGACTCGGGGGATATAATACAGATACGCAGTATTTT
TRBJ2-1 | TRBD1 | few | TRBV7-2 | CASSFRAGTGDEQFF | TGTGCCAGCAGCTTCAGGGCCGGGACAGGGGACGAGCAGTTCTTC
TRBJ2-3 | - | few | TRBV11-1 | CASSLLPTDTQYF | TGTGCCAGCAGCTTACTCCCCACAGATACGCAGTATTTT
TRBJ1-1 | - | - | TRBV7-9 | CASSFGMNTEAFF | TGTGCCAGCAGCTTCGGCATGAACACTGAAGCTTTCTTT
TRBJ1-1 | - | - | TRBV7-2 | CASSYQGFGTEAFF | TGTGCCAGCAGCTACCAGGGGTTTGGCACTGAAGCTTTCTTT
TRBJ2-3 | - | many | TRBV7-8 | CASSLAMGLGDTQYF | TGTGCCAGCAGCTTAGCCATGGGATTGGGAGATACGCAGTATTTT